The 18 T cell receptor beta chains below come from one sample, sequenced in a study of cytomegalovirus exposure and HLA in healthy donors. 13 Jbeta primers and 60 Vbeta primers were used for the PCR. Data came from immunoSEQ multiplex PCR; TCRdb stores just in-frame clones and leaves some out. The table has 130,000 or so clones, roughly 80% seen once. Sequencing input: PBMCs. Source of these receptors: a man aged 25-45 years in good health and CMV-seronegative.

V is TRBV7-9 and J is TRBJ2-7, with 9 bases matching TRBD1. The CDR3 has 17 residues. Germline CDR1 reads SEHNR; CDR2 reads FQNEAQ (reference sequence). Trimming took 5 bases from V and 3 from J; bases not matched to a gene: 14. The chain's CDR3 is CASSPTRGQGTIYEQYF. CDR3 coding DNA: TGTGCCAGCAGCCCAACGCGGGGACAGGGTACCATCTACGAGCAGTACTTC.

V is TRBV4-2 and J is TRBJ1-2; D ambiguous. Germline V gene data show CDR1 as LGHNA and CDR2 as YNFKEQ. Between the trimmed V and J ends, which lost 0 bases and 5 bases, there was a span of 16 bases. This CDR3 has 16 amino acids. The CDR3 DNA sequence: TGTGCCAGCAGCCAAGATATGCGGGGTGTCGGGTATGGCTACACCTTC. This translates into CASSQDMRGVGYGYTF.

This chain links TRBV7-7 with TRBJ2-2; D perhaps matches TRBD1 (6 bases). V lost 5 bases, J lost 9 bases, and 19 bases lay in between. This CDR3 has 15 amino acids. Germline CDR1 reads SSHAT; CDR2 reads FNYEAQ (reference sequence). In DNA, the CDR3 is TGTGCCAGCAGCCCTGTCAGGGGCCCTCACCGGGAGCTGTTTTTT. Its translation: CASSPVRGPHRELFF.

This clone was observed a few times. Other DNA variants within this sample encode the same CDR3. The chain recombines TRBV6-5 with TRBJ2-3, with D possibly matching TRBD2 (5 bases). This CDR3 is built from 14 residues. Germline-derived CDR1 and CDR2 are MNHEY and SVGAGI. V lost 2 bases to trimming and J lost 1 base, with 7 bases between them. DNA for the CDR3: TGTGCCAGCAGTTACGGACTCGGCACAGATACGCAGTATTTT. It specifies CASSYGLGTDTQYF.

The CDR3 is CASKISSGNTIYF. The CDR3 DNA is TGTGCCAGCAAGATTAGCTCTGGAAACACCATATATTTT. The V call is TRBV6-1, the J call TRBJ1-3; no firm D call. Trimming stripped 7 bases from V and 0 bases from J, with 7 bases between. CDR3 length: 13 amino acids. Germline loops: CDR1 MNHNS, CDR2 SASEGT.

This clone was observed a single time. The J gene is TRBJ1-5, the V gene TRBV5-1; 10 nucleotides match TRBD1. The CDR3 length is 14 residues. V shed 2 bases, J shed 5 bases, and the junction held 1 base outside the gene matches. Looked up from germline, CDR1 is SGHRS and CDR2 is YFSETQ. This CDR3 reads CASSFGTGDQPQHF. In nucleotides, the CDR3 is TGCGCCAGCAGCTTCGGGACAGGGGATCAGCCCCAGCATTTT.

V and J are TRBV2 and TRBJ2-5; maybe TRBD1 (6 bases). This CDR3 is 14 amino acids long. CDR1 is SNHLY, CDR2 FYNNEI, per germline. V shed 6 bases and J shed 2 bases, with 13 bases lying between them. The DNA for the CDR3 is TGTGCCAGCAGCGCCGGGACAACACAAGAGACCCAGTACTTC. This translates into CASSAGTTQETQYF.

This chain joins TRBV6-1 and TRBJ2-5, with 11 bases that match TRBD1. The CDR3 spans 14 residues. Trimming cost V 6 bases and J 1 base; bases outside gene matches: 1. The V gene's germline CDR1 is MNHNS and CDR2 SASEGT. The CDR3 DNA follows: TGTGCCAGCAGGGGGACAGGGGGCCAAGAGACCCAGTACTTC. It yields the protein CASRGTGGQETQYF.

This chain joins TRBV27 and TRBJ2-7, with 9 bases identical to TRBD1. There are 16 residues in the CDR3. In germline, CDR1 is MNHEY, CDR2 SMNVEV (reference sequence). Unmatched junction bases numbered 11, after V lost 5 bases and J lost 3 bases. The CDR3 here is CASSPLDRGVGYEQYF. The CDR3 DNA is TGTGCCAGCAGTCCACTCGACAGGGGGGTTGGCTACGAGCAGTACTTC.

This sequence joins TRBV28 and TRBJ1-5; TRBD1 might be the D (5 bases). The CDR3 has 19 residues. CDR1 is MDHEN, CDR2 SYDVKM, per germline. Trimming left V 1 base short and J 0 bases short, with 19 bases between. CDR3 DNA: TGTGCCAGCAGTTTATATGGGGCGAGGACCGACCATAGCAATCAGCCCCAGCATTTT. Its translation is CASSLYGARTDHSNQPQHF.

This clone showed up just a few times. This chain links TRBV29-1 with TRBJ1-5; TRBD1 matches at 8 bases. The CDR3 spans 13 residues. The germline V gene has CDR1 SQVTM and CDR2 ANQGSEA. V shed 6 bases and J 6 bases; nucleotides not matched to a gene: 7. In DNA, the CDR3 is TGCAGCGTAGGACAGGGATTAAGTCAGCCCCAGCATTTT. This gives the protein CSVGQGLSQPQHF. Variable domain in full (rest from reference TRBV29-1 and TRBJ1-5): SAVISQKPSRDICQRGTSLTIQCQVDSQVTMMFWYRQQPGQSLTLIATANQGSEATYESGFVIDKFPISRPNLTFSTLTVSNMSPEDSSIYLCSVGQGLSQPQHFGDGTRLSIL.

The V gene is TRBV5-1, the J gene TRBJ1-4; tentatively, D is TRBD1 (5 bases). This CDR3 is built from 12 residues. Trimming removed 5 bases from V and 7 bases from J, with 9 bases in between. Germline values: CDR1 SGHRS, CDR2 YFSETQ. Here the CDR3 reads CASRGAGEKLFF. Written as DNA, the CDR3 is TGCGCCAGCAGAGGGGCTGGTGAAAAACTGTTTTTT. Full variable domain (missing parts from reference TRBV5-1 and TRBJ1-4): KAGVTQTPRYLIKTRGQQVTLSCSPISGHRSVSWYQQTPGQGLQFLFEYFSETQRNKGNFPGRFSGRQFSNSRSEMNVSTLELGDSALYLCASRGAGEKLFFGSGTQLSVL.

The gene calls are TRBV19 and TRBJ2-7, with TRBD1 matching 7 bases. From germline, CDR1 is LNHDA and CDR2 SQIVND (reference sequence). The ends lost 5 bases at V and 4 bases at J; junction bases unmatched: 8. The CDR3 has 14 residues. Written as DNA, the CDR3 is TGTGCCAGTAGTTCGACGGGACAGAGTTACGAGCAGTACTTC. Its protein product is CASSSTGQSYEQYF. Based on the CDR3 plus reference TRBV19 and TRBJ2-7, the full variable domain is DGGITQSPKYLFRKEGQNVTLSCEQNLNHDAMYWYRQDPGQGLRLIYYSQIVNDFQKGDIAEGYSVSREKKESFPLTVTSAQKNPTAFYLCASSSTGQSYEQYFGPGTRLTVT.

The chain is built from TRBV7-9 and TRBJ1-5; perhaps TRBD1 as D (6 bases). Germline V lookup: CDR1 SEHNR, CDR2 FQNEAQ (reference sequence). The ends were cut back, 3 bases at V and 0 bases at J, with 9 bases in the middle. The CDR3 has 15 residues. The CDR3 reads CASSFGTLSNQPQHF. Written as DNA, the CDR3 is TGTGCCAGCAGCTTCGGGACACTTAGCAATCAGCCCCAGCATTTT. Full variable domain (remainder filled in from reference TRBV7-9 and TRBJ1-5): DTGVSQNPRHKITKRGQNVTFRCDPISEHNRLYWYRQTLGQGPEFLTYFQNEAQLEKSRLLSDRFSAERPKGSFSTLEIQRTEQGDSAMYLCASSFGTLSNQPQHFGDGTRLSIL.

The V gene is TRBV5-1, the J gene TRBJ2-1; a weak D match, TRBD1 (6 bases). Germline CDR1 is SGHRS and CDR2 is YFSETQ. The CDR3 is made up of 14 amino acids. Deletions cut 3 bases from V and 6 bases from J, with 13 bases between. This CDR3 is CASSSDRLANEQFF. CDR3 DNA: TGCGCCAGCAGCTCTGACAGGCTGGCCAATGAGCAGTTCTTC.

This clone came up a few times. This rearrangement joins TRBV5-6 to TRBJ1-1, with D tentatively TRBD1 (6 bases). The CDR3 has 14 residues. CDR1 SGHDT and CDR2 YYEEEE come from the germline V gene. Trimming cost V 2 bases and J 0 bases, with 8 bases left between them. The CDR3 nucleotides read TGTGCCAGCAGCTTCTACAGGGTGAACACTGAAGCTTTCTTT. Translated: CASSFYRVNTEAFF.

The rearrangement links TRBV28 to TRBJ2-7; a possible D gene is TRBD1 (6 bases). Looked up from germline, CDR1 is MDHEN and CDR2 is SYDVKM. The CDR3 covers 13 residues. Trimming took off 6 bases at V and 5 bases at J, with 14 bases between the two ends. The CDR3 sequence: CASRSQGSNEQYF. Here the CDR3 DNA reads TGTGCCAGCAGATCGCAGGGGAGCAACGAGCAGTACTTC.

This chain uses TRBV19 with TRBJ2-1, with TRBD2 matching over 12 bases. CDR1 is LNHDA, CDR2 SQIVND, per germline (reference sequence). J lost 5 bases, V lost 4 bases, and 6 bases had no gene match. The CDR3 is 16 amino acids. The CDR3 is CASSTLTSGRNNEQFF. The CDR3 coding sequence is TGTGCCAGTAGTACGTTGACTAGCGGGAGAAACAATGAGCAGTTCTTC. The whole variable domain, filled in from reference TRBV19 and TRBJ2-1, reads DGGITQSPKYLFRKEGQNVTLSCEQNLNHDAMYWYRQDPGQGLRLIYYSQIVNDFQKGDIAEGYSVSREKKESFPLTVTSAQKNPTAFYLCASSTLTSGRNNEQFFGPGTRLTVL.